The sample holds a few counts of the clone carrying this T cell receptor (beta chain). Germline V gives CDR1 SGHRS, CDR2 YFSETQ. This CDR3 is 14 amino acids long. Trimming at V came to 4 bases and at J to 3 bases, leaving 5 bases not matched to a gene. Alpha- and beta-chain coverage of first-strand cDNA came from TRAV- and TRBV-specific primers. TCRs underwent 15 to 25 PCR cycles of amplification with a constant-region primer and V-primer adapter. TCRdb recomputed calls from the reads with MiXCR, one row per CDR3 protein. The repertoire holds about 39,000 distinct CDR3 sequences, with roughly 31% as singletons. Noted time point: before trial treatment. This specimen comes from a study of low-dose radiotherapy and immunotherapy resistance in tumors.

This receptor was identified in a male donor with gallbladder cancer. The chain uses TRBV5-1 and TRBJ2-7, with TRBD1 matching over 9 bases. The material sequenced was PBMCs, taken before treatment. The DNA for the CDR3 is TGCGCCAGCAGCCCTACGACAGGGGGCTACGAGCAGTACTTC. This codes for CASSPTTGGYEQYF.